The rows below give T cell receptor beta chains drawn from one sample of a study of shared clonotypes between healthy human individuals. Profiling relied on immunoSEQ multiplex PCR, and the TCRdb table lists in-frame clones only, not all of them. Among a few million clones listed, 90% to 95% were seen once. Material: naive CD4+ T cells from PBMCs. The receptors originated from a young man in good health. Some clones in this sample may be carry-over from other donors' samples. CDR3s include the opening cysteine and the closing phenylalanine or tryptophan. D genes are given only for firm matches. Clone size is not always given. Where it is, it says once, few, many or a class for expanded clones.

V	D	J	size	CDR3	DNA
TRBV5-1	NA	TRBJ2-2	NA	CASSLVGPRTGELFF	TGCGCCAGCAGCTTGGTGGGGCCGCGGACCGGGGAGCTGTTTTTT
TRBV30	TRBD1	TRBJ1-5	NA	CAWSLDRDNQPQHF	TGTGCCTGGAGTTTGGACAGGGACAATCAGCCCCAGCATTTT
TRBV6-5	NA	TRBJ1-3	NA	CASMPGATGNTIYF	TGTGCCAGCATGCCAGGGGCGACTGGAAACACCATATATTTT
TRBV6-1	NA	TRBJ1-5	NA	CASSEAASTYSNQPQHF	TGTGCCAGCAGTGAAGCGGCCAGCACTTATAGCAATCAGCCCCAGCATTTT
TRBV10-3	TRBD2	TRBJ2-7	NA	CAIRGTTNSYEQYF	TGTGCCATCAGAGGGACTACTAACTCCTACGAGCAGTACTTC
TRBV9	NA	TRBJ1-1	NA	CASSVLGVGTEAFF	TGTGCCAGCAGCGTACTGGGGGTAGGAACTGAAGCTTTCTTT
TRBV7-3	TRBD2	TRBJ2-7	NA	CASSLGAAGAYEQYF	TGTGCCAGCAGCTTAGGTGCGGCGGGGGCCTACGAGCAGTACTTC
TRBV19	NA	TRBJ1-2	NA	CASSIAGLLGPRGYGYTF	TGTGCCAGTAGTATTGCCGGGCTTCTGGGGCCCCGCGGCTATGGCTACACCTTC
TRBV28	TRBD1	TRBJ1-4	NA	CASLRQGGEKLFF	TGTGCCAGCCTAAGGCAGGGGGGTGAAAAACTGTTTTTT
TRBV28	NA	TRBJ2-3	NA	CASKGKFLSTDTQYF	TGTGCCAGCAAGGGTAAATTTCTTAGCACAGATACGCAGTATTTT
TRBV15	NA	TRBJ2-7	NA	CATSRDFRYEQYF	TGTGCCACCAGCCGGGACTTCCGCTACGAGCAGTACTTC
TRBV27	TRBD2	TRBJ2-1	NA	CASSLLTGGAYNEQFF	TGTGCCAGCAGTTTATTAACGGGAGGGGCCTACAATGAGCAGTTCTTC
TRBV5-1	TRBD2	TRBJ2-2	NA	CASSLGLAWTGELFF	TGCGCCAGCAGCTTGGGACTAGCGTGGACCGGGGAGCTGTTTTTT
TRBV25-1	NA	TRBJ1-4	NA	CASSEFGPTNEKLFF	TGTGCCAGCAGTGAATTCGGCCCAACTAATGAAAAACTGTTTTTT
TRBV5-1	NA	TRBJ1-3	NA	CASSLPGSGNTIYF	TGCGCCAGCAGCTTACCGGGTTCTGGAAACACCATATATTTT
TRBV25-1	TRBD1	TRBJ2-1	NA	CASSESRGYYNEQFF	TGTGCCAGCAGTGAATCCAGGGGGTACTACAATGAGCAGTTCTTC
TRBV30	NA	TRBJ1-5	NA	CAWEGDSNQPQHF	TGTGCCTGGGAGGGGGATAGCAATCAGCCCCAGCATTTT
TRBV19	NA	TRBJ2-6	NA	CASSTTAGAVRDANVLTF	TGTGCCAGTAGTACGACGGCAGGAGCGGTTCGGGATGCCAACGTCCTGACTTTC
TRBV6-1	NA	TRBJ2-1	once	CASSEEVRGGQFF	TGTGCCAGCAGTGAAGAGGTGAGGGGCGGGCAGTTCTTC
TRBV2	TRBD1	TRBJ2-5	NA	CASAGTGAQETQYF	TGTGCCAGCGCAGGGACAGGGGCCCAAGAGACCCAGTACTTC
TRBV19	NA	TRBJ2-3	NA	CASSIRTTIDTQYF	TGTGCCAGTAGTATTCGGACTACCATAGATACGCAGTATTTT
TRBV6-1	NA	TRBJ2-3	NA	CASRRDSQDTQYF	TGTGCCAGCAGGCGGGACTCCCAAGATACGCAGTATTTT
TRBV5-6	NA	TRBJ2-3	NA	CASSWGISGDTQYF	TGTGCCAGCAGCTGGGGGATCTCGGGAGATACGCAGTATTTT
TRBV5-8	NA	TRBJ2-1	once	CASGASSYNEQFF	TGTGCCAGTGGGGCGAGCTCCTACAATGAGCAGTTCTTC
TRBV28	NA	TRBJ2-1	NA	CASSLSIGLDEQFF	TGTGCCAGCAGTTTAAGTATCGGTTTGGATGAGCAGTTCTTC
TRBV28	NA	TRBJ2-5	once	CASSWGAAWETQYF	TGTGCCAGCAGTTGGGGAGCAGCCTGGGAGACCCAGTACTTC
TRBV15	NA	TRBJ1-5	NA	CATSREAFGQPQHF	TGTGCCACCAGCCGAGAGGCGTTTGGTCAGCCCCAGCATTTT